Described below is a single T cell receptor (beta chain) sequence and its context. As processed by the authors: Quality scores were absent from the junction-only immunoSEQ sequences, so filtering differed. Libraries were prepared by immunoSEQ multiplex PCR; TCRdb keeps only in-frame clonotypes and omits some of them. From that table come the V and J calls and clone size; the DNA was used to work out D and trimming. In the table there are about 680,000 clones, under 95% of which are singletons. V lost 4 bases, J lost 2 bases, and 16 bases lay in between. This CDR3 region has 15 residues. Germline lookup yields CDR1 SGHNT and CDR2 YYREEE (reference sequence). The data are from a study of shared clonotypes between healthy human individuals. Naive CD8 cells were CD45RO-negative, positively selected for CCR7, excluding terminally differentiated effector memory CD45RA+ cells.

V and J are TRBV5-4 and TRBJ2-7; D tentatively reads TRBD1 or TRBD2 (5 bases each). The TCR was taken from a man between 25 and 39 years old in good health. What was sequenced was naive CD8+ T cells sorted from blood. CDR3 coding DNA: TGTGCCAGCAGCCCCGTAGCCGGGGACCCCTACGAGCAGTACTTC. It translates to CASSPVAGDPYEQYF.